These 8 T cell receptor beta chains came from one sample sequenced in a study of cytomegalovirus exposure and HLA in healthy donors. PCR primers comprised 60 Vbeta and 13 Jbeta primers. Only in-frame clones appear in the TCRdb table, and some are missing; sequencing was by immunoSEQ multiplex PCR. The sample lists 150,000 to 250,000 clones, roughly 85% occurring once. Source material: PBMCs. All receptors come from a woman aged 50 to 60 in good health and CMV-seronegative.

This chain connects TRBV6-4 to TRBJ2-7; 10 bases align to TRBD2. Per germline, CDR1 MRHNA and CDR2 SNTAGT. With 10 bases clipped from V and 1 base from J, the junction kept 22 bases outside the gene matches. CDR3 length: 19 amino acids. The CDR3 region is CAIRGLWGRLAGASYEQYF. The CDR3 DNA reads TGTGCCATCAGGGGGCTCTGGGGGCGGCTAGCGGGAGCTTCCTACGAGCAGTACTTC.

J is TRBJ1-5 and V is TRBV19, with D possibly matching TRBD1 (5 bases). CDR3 length: 14 residues. Between the trimmed V and J ends, which lost 6 bases and 3 bases, there was a span of 12 bases. From germline, CDR1 is LNHDA and CDR2 SQIVND (reference sequence). CDR3 region: CASSLRVPNQPQHF. CDR3 DNA: TGTGCCAGTAGCCTCAGGGTCCCCAATCAGCCCCAGCATTTT.

The chain carries TRBV15 and TRBJ1-2, with 7 bases fitting TRBD1. Unmatched junction bases numbered 4, after V lost 0 bases and J lost 0 bases. The germline V gene has CDR1 LNHNV and CDR2 YYDKDF (reference sequence). The CDR3 loop spans 16 amino acids. CDR3 residues: CATSRDRQGSNYGYTF. For the CDR3, the DNA is TGTGCCACCAGCAGAGATCGACAGGGATCTAACTATGGCTACACCTTC.

This clone was found once. For the CDR3, the DNA is TGTTCCAACCCCAGGGGTGGCACCGGGGAGCTGTTTTTT. Amino acids: CSNPRGGTGELFF. The gene calls are TRBV7-9 and TRBJ2-2; perhaps TRBD1 as D (6 bases). The CDR3 extends over 13 amino acids. Germline CDR1 and CDR2: SEHNR and FQNEAQ (reference sequence).

The rearrangement links TRBV15 to TRBJ1-4, with unresolved D. V was pared by 3 bases and J by 4 bases, with 12 bases between. CDR3 length: 15 residues. The germline CDR1 and CDR2 sequences are LNHNV and YYDKDF (reference sequence). CDR3 in amino acids: CATSRIAGNNEKLFF. CDR3 nucleotide sequence: TGTGCCACCAGCAGGATCGCAGGCAATAATGAAAAACTGTTTTTT.

The gene calls are TRBV5-5 and TRBJ1-2, with D perhaps TRBD1 (6 bases). CDR1 and CDR2 (germline): SGHKS, YYEKEE (reference sequence). Trimming removed 0 bases at V and 4 bases at J, with 16 bases between. The CDR3 consists of 16 residues. The CDR3, as DNA: TGTGCCAGCAGCTTGGACCAGGGGTGGGGTCCCTATGGCTACACCTTC. This gives the protein CASSLDQGWGPYGYTF. The full variable domain, its missing parts supplied by reference TRBV5-5 and TRBJ1-2, is DAGVTQSPTHLIKTRGQQVTLRCSPISGHKSVSWYQQVLGQGPQFIFQYYEKEERGRGNFPDRFSARQFPNYSSELNVNALLLGDSALYLCASSLDQGWGPYGYTFGSGTRLTVV.

The chain combines TRBV5-1 with TRBJ1-4, with D hard to call. Trimming took 2 bases from V and 12 from J, leaving 20 bases between them. This CDR3 is 15 amino acids long. Germline values: CDR1 SGHRS, CDR2 YFSETQ. CDR3 in amino acids: CASSFSQVPLDELFF. The CDR3 DNA sequence: TGCGCCAGCAGCTTTTCCCAGGTTCCTTTGGATGAACTGTTTTTT.

This chain joins TRBV4-1 and TRBJ1-1; tentatively, D is TRBD1 (5 bases). The CDR3 has 12 amino acids. Trimming stripped 4 bases from V and 5 bases from J, with 8 bases between. Germline V gene data show CDR1 as MGHRA and CDR2 as YSYEKL. This CDR3 is CASSRGGTEAFF. The CDR3 coding sequence is TGCGCCAGCAGCCGCGGGGGTACTGAAGCTTTCTTT.